What follows are 30 T cell receptor beta chains derived from one specimen sequenced in a study of blood T cell repertoires in COVID-19 (dated by TCRdb to 2019 to 2021). Library preparation employed the immunoSEQ multiplex PCR assay. Sourced from immuneACCESS, this table was stored by TCRdb with only in-frame sequences that have V and J called. A share of the clones is absent; for the studies checked, an unresolved V gene accounts for under half, and the remainder has no known explanation. This sample holds a few hundred thousand clones; around nine tenths were observed only once. The ten top clones hold approximately 2% of the sample. Input material: PBMCs or T cells enriched from blood (not recorded which). All receptors come from a woman aged 55-70 years in a cohort exposed to, infected with or recovered from COVID-19 (not recorded which).

The genes are TRBV4-1 and TRBJ2-3; D gene uncertain. The V end was cut by 3 bases, the J end by 4 bases, with 14 bases between. This CDR3 region has 15 residues. Germline values: CDR1 MGHRA, CDR2 YSYEKL. CDR3 in DNA: TGCGCCAGCAGCCATCAGCGAGGTGCCGCAGATACGCAGTATTTT. Encoded protein: CASSHQRGAADTQYF.

The gene calls are TRBV19 and TRBJ1-1; D unclear. V was clipped by 3 bases and J by 3 bases, with 11 bases between them. The CDR3 sequence is 14 residues long. Germline V CDR1 and CDR2: LNHDA, SQIVND (reference sequence). CDR3 DNA sequence: TGTGCCAGTAGTATCGGCGGGATGGACACTGAAGCTTTCTTT. Translating gives CASSIGGMDTEAFF.

V and J are TRBV9 and TRBJ2-5, with TRBD2 matching 14 bases. CDR3 size: 16 residues. The V and J ends lost 3 bases and 5 bases, in that order; junction bases with no gene match: 6. Germline V gives CDR1 SGDLS, CDR2 YYNGEE. CDR3: CASSARGTSGSETQYF. CDR3 nucleotide sequence: TGTGCCAGCAGCGCTAGAGGGACTAGCGGGAGTGAGACCCAGTACTTC.

The chain couples TRBV28 to TRBJ2-5; D ambiguous. V lost 7 bases, J lost 3 bases, and 18 bases lay in between. The CDR3 is made up of 15 amino acids. The germline CDR1 and CDR2 sequences are MDHEN and SYDVKM. The CDR3 nucleotides are TGTGCCAGCACCCCCTTAACGGTTTTCAAAGAGACCCAGTACTTC. Translation gives CASTPLTVFKETQYF.

This chain links TRBV7-2 with TRBJ2-2, with 8 positions matching TRBD1. Germline-derived CDR1 and CDR2 are SGHTA and FQGNSA. With 5 bases clipped from V and 7 bases from J, the junction kept 9 bases outside the gene matches. The CDR3 has 15 residues. The CDR3 sequence: CASSPAHRGSGELFF. CDR3 nucleotide sequence: TGTGCCAGCAGCCCCGCACACAGGGGGAGCGGGGAGCTGTTTTTT.

The V call is TRBV5-5, the J call TRBJ2-3; TRBD1 is a possible D gene (5 bases). Trimming cost V 6 bases and J 0 bases, with 8 bases left between them. CDR1 SGHKS and CDR2 YYEKEE come from the germline V gene (reference sequence). The CDR3 sequence is 13 residues long. CDR3 sequence (DNA): TGTGCCAGCAAGGGGTATAGCACAGATACGCAGTATTTT. Its protein is CASKGYSTDTQYF.

In this sample, this clone turned up a few times. The gene calls are TRBV19 and TRBJ2-1; 8 bases are shared with TRBD2. V lost 7 bases and J lost 0; bases outside the gene matches: 8. This CDR3 is 16 amino acids long. Germline V lookup: CDR1 LNHDA, CDR2 SQIVND (reference sequence). CDR3 residues: CASTNLAGSSYNEQFF. Here the CDR3 DNA reads TGTGCCAGTACTAATTTAGCGGGGAGCTCCTACAATGAGCAGTTCTTC.

J is TRBJ2-5 and V is TRBV7-6, with D uncertain. Trimming removed 5 bases from V and 5 bases from J, with 9 bases in between. The CDR3 length is 12 residues. Germline CDR1 and CDR2: SGHVS and FNYEAQ. For the CDR3, the DNA is TGTGCCAGCAGCGGCCAAGTGGAGACCCAGTACTTC. Encoded protein: CASSGQVETQYF.

The gene calls are TRBV28 and TRBJ1-2; 8 nucleotides agree with TRBD1. The CDR3 contains 15 residues. The germline V gene has CDR1 MDHEN and CDR2 SYDVKM. J gave up 6 bases and V 1 base, and 7 bases lay outside the gene matches. The CDR3 DNA reads TGTGCCAGCAGTTTATCAGCGACAGGGGAAGATGGCTACACCTTC. It yields the protein CASSLSATGEDGYTF.

The chain uses TRBV2 and TRBJ2-7; TRBD2 agrees at 7 bases. Germline V CDR1 and CDR2: SNHLY, FYNNEI. V lost 3 bases, J lost 2 bases, and 4 bases stayed unmatched. The CDR3 extends over 14 amino acids. CDR3 protein: CASSEQRGPYEQYF. DNA of the CDR3: TGTGCCAGCAGTGAGCAGCGGGGCCCCTACGAGCAGTACTTC.

This chain connects TRBV27 to TRBJ1-3, with 7 bases fitting TRBD1. Germline CDR1 and CDR2: MNHEY and SMNVEV (reference sequence). The V segment lost 5 bases and the J segment 0 bases; nucleotides outside the gene matches: 7. The CDR3 extends over 16 amino acids. The CDR3 protein is CASSAIYRGSGNTIYF. CDR3 DNA: TGTGCCAGCAGTGCCATATACAGGGGCTCTGGAAACACCATATATTTT.

The count of this clone is one. This chain connects TRBV18 to TRBJ2-5; 9 nucleotides align to TRBD1. The germline gives CDR1 KGHSH, CDR2 LQKENI. The CDR3 length is 16 residues. V was clipped by 0 bases and J by 5 bases; unmatched bases: 7. CDR3 protein: CASSPPQGATLETQYF. The CDR3 coding sequence is TGTGCCAGCTCACCACCACAGGGGGCAACGTTGGAGACCCAGTACTTC.

The V call is TRBV5-6, the J call TRBJ2-1; TRBD1 might be the D (6 bases). The CDR3 is 15 residues long. The germline V and J ends were trimmed by 5 bases and 5 bases, with 17 bases remaining between them. Germline V gene sequence: CDR1 SGHDT, CDR2 YYEEEE. CDR3: CASRDRNAPNNEQFF. For the CDR3, the DNA is TGTGCCAGCAGAGACAGGAATGCCCCCAACAATGAGCAGTTCTTC.

The chain combines TRBV24-1 with TRBJ1-4; D ambiguous. Trimming took 3 bases from V and 2 from J, leaving 12 bases between them. This CDR3 is built from 16 residues. Germline CDR1 KGHDR, CDR2 SFDVKD. CDR3 in amino acids: CATSDPRGGTNEKLFF. The CDR3 DNA reads TGTGCCACCAGTGATCCCCGGGGAGGGACTAATGAAAAACTGTTTTTT.

In the case of this clone: Other DNA sequences in the same sample also yield this CDR3. This sequence joins TRBV28 and TRBJ1-1; 7 bases match TRBD1. V gave up 7 bases and J gave up 1 base; unmatched junction bases: 3. The CDR3 extends over 13 amino acids. Germline V gene data show CDR1 as MDHEN and CDR2 as SYDVKM. The CDR3 reads CASMRTGNTEAFF. In DNA form, the CDR3 reads TGTGCCAGCATGAGGACAGGGAACACTGAAGCTTTCTTT. Full variable domain (rest looked up from reference TRBV28 and TRBJ1-1): DVKVTQSSRYLVKRTGEKVFLECVQDMDHENMFWYRQDPGLGLRLIYFSYDVKMKEKGDIPEGYSVSREKKERFSLILESASTNQTSMYLCASMRTGNTEAFFGQGTRLTVV.

The V call is TRBV19, the J call TRBJ1-5; 9 bases fit TRBD1. Per germline, CDR1 LNHDA and CDR2 SQIVND (reference sequence). V shed 3 bases and J 4 bases; nucleotides not matched to a gene: 7. There are 16 residues in the CDR3. CDR3 protein: CASSIGQGRANQPQHF. CDR3 in DNA: TGTGCCAGTAGTATCGGACAGGGGAGGGCTAATCAGCCCCAGCATTTT. Supplemented by reference TRBV19 and TRBJ1-5, the full variable domain reads DGGITQSPKYLFRKEGQNVTLSCEQNLNHDAMYWYRQDPGQGLRLIYYSQIVNDFQKGDIAEGYSVSREKKESFPLTVTSAQKNPTAFYLCASSIGQGRANQPQHFGDGTRLSIL.

The V and J genes are TRBV13 and TRBJ1-2; possibly TRBD1 for D (6 bases). CDR3 size: 14 residues. V lost 5 bases to trimming and J lost 1 base, with 11 bases between them. Germline V lookup: CDR1 PRHDT, CDR2 FYEKMQ (reference sequence). The CDR3 region is CASSLTGINYGYTF. CDR3 nucleotides: TGTGCCAGCAGCCTAACAGGGATTAACTATGGCTACACCTTC.

The chain uses TRBV7-6 and TRBJ2-1; 12 positions match TRBD2. V dropped 1 base and J dropped 7; count of bases not matched to a gene: 8. Germline values: CDR1 SGHVS, CDR2 FNYEAQ. This CDR3 region has 17 residues. Written as DNA, the CDR3 is TGTGCCAGCAGCTTAGTGGGGACTAGCGGGCTCCCTAATGAGCAGTTCTTC. Its protein is CASSLVGTSGLPNEQFF.

The V and J genes are TRBV6-5 and TRBJ2-3; possibly TRBD2 for D (5 bases). The CDR3 totals 16 residues. V shed 2 bases and J shed 2 bases, with 14 bases lying between them. Germline V gene sequence: CDR1 MNHEY, CDR2 SVGAGI. CDR3 sequence (DNA): TGTGCCAGCAGTTACGCGAGGACTCAATTCACAGATACGCAGTATTTT. This sequence encodes CASSYARTQFTDTQYF.

This chain links TRBV30 with TRBJ1-4; D is perhaps TRBD1 (6 bases). CDR3 length: 14 amino acids. The germline V gene has CDR1 GTSNPN and CDR2 SVGIG (reference sequence). V was trimmed by 1 base and J by 4 bases, leaving 10 bases between them. The CDR3 protein is CAWSGTDRNEKLFF. The CDR3 DNA follows: TGTGCCTGGAGTGGGACAGACCGTAATGAAAAACTGTTTTTT.

There are a few counts of this clone. CDR3 loop: CASSFGAGGNTGELFF. The CDR3 DNA follows: TGTGCCAGCAGCTTTGGGGCGGGAGGGAACACCGGGGAGCTGTTTTTT. The chain uses TRBV7-2 and TRBJ2-2; 8 nucleotides match TRBD2. Per germline, CDR1 SGHTA and CDR2 FQGNSA. Unmatched junction bases numbered 4, after V lost 3 bases and J lost 1 base. There are 16 residues in the CDR3.

The chain is built from TRBV23-1 and TRBJ1-5, with TRBD1 identical over 9 bases. TRBV23-1 is marked as an open reading frame, function uncertain. CDR3 length equals 13 residues. The J segment lost 5 bases and the V segment lost 10 bases, leaving 6 bases of the junction unmatched. The CDR3 nucleotides are TGCGCCAACAGGGGGGACAGGGATCAGCCCCAGCATTTT. Translated: CANRGDRDQPQHF.

This clone was observed a single time. The chain employs TRBV2 and TRBJ1-6; no firm D call. The CDR3 is made up of 13 amino acids. Germline values: CDR1 SNHLY, CDR2 FYNNEI. V was trimmed by 6 bases and J by 9 bases, leaving 12 bases between them. DNA for the CDR3: TGTGCCAGCAGACCTAAACTCGTTTCACCCCTCCACTTT. Its translation: CASRPKLVSPLHF.

This chain links TRBV29-1 with TRBJ2-7, with 8 bases fitting TRBD1. The CDR3 runs to 14 residues. V dropped 6 bases and J dropped 0; count of bases not matched to a gene: 7. Germline CDR1 is SQVTM and CDR2 is ANQGSEA. CDR3 protein: CSVQRQGSSYEQYF. CDR3 nucleotides: TGCAGCGTCCAGAGACAGGGGAGCTCCTACGAGCAGTACTTC.

This clone was recorded only once. V and J are TRBV19 and TRBJ2-3, with D possibly TRBD2 on 6 matching bases. V lost 5 bases and J lost 0, with 9 bases in between. Looked up from germline, CDR1 is LNHDA and CDR2 is SQIVND (reference sequence). This CDR3 comprises 14 residues. CDR3 DNA: TGTGCCAGTAGTCGGCGGGGTAGCACAGATACGCAGTATTTT. This sequence encodes CASSRRGSTDTQYF.

This chain connects TRBV5-1 to TRBJ1-1; 8 bases line up with TRBD1. This CDR3 contains 14 residues. Germline V lookup: CDR1 SGHRS, CDR2 YFSETQ. V trimming: 1 base; J trimming: 6 bases; junction bases outside the gene matches: 5. CDR3 nucleotides: TGCGCCAGCAGCTTGCGCAGGGGGCTGGCTGAAGCTTTCTTT. Translating gives CASSLRRGLAEAFF.

The V call is TRBV28, the J call TRBJ2-2; D is uncertain. V dropped 3 bases and J dropped 5 bases, with 10 bases sitting between them. This CDR3 is 14 amino acids long. Germline V lookup: CDR1 MDHEN, CDR2 SYDVKM. CDR3 DNA: TGTGCCAGCAGTTTGACGAAGACAACCGGGGAGCTGTTTTTT. Translation gives CASSLTKTTGELFF.

The rearrangement joins TRBV28 to TRBJ2-1; 12 bases agree with TRBD1. CDR3 size: 16 residues. Germline CDR1 MDHEN, CDR2 SYDVKM. V trimming: 5 bases; J trimming: 6 bases; junction bases outside the gene matches: 8. The CDR3 coding sequence is TGTGCCAGCAGTCCTCCCGGGACAGGGGGCTTCAATGAGCAGTTCTTC. Translated, it gives CASSPPGTGGFNEQFF.

J is TRBJ2-7 and V is TRBV6-2 or TRBV6-3; D is perhaps TRBD2 (5 bases). Germline V gene sequence: CDR1 MNHEY, CDR2 SVGEGT. This CDR3 has 15 residues. Trimming removed 4 bases from V and 0 bases from J, with 13 bases in between. The CDR3 loop is CASSSARVNSYEQYF. In DNA, the CDR3 is TGTGCCAGCAGTTCCGCGCGGGTCAACTCCTACGAGCAGTACTTC.

The chain couples TRBV29-1 to TRBJ2-5; TRBD1 is a possible D gene (5 bases). The V gene's germline CDR1 is SQVTM and CDR2 ANQGSEA. CDR3 size: 16 residues. V gave up 3 bases and J gave up 5 bases, with 22 bases separating them. The DNA of the CDR3 is TGCAGCGTTGATTCTGATTCCTCGGTCCCAGGGGAGACCCAGTACTTC. It is translated as CSVDSDSSVPGETQYF.